This T cell receptor beta chain emerged from a study of siplizumab effects on memory and regulatory T cells. In the case of this clone: A junction boundary mismatches the germline segment, possibly from a read error. This sample also contains other DNA sequences that code for the same CDR3.

Repertoires were generated with immunoSEQ multiplex PCR, while TCRdb's copy carries only in-frame clones and drops some. The sample contains 62,000 or so clones, roughly 85% of which appear only once. The CDR3 runs to 13 residues. Per the germline V gene, CDR1 is SGDLS and CDR2 is YYNGEE. This chain uses TRBV9 with TRBJ1-1; D is undetermined. Sequences were obtained from memory CD4+ T cells sorted from blood. The receptor was derived from a human donor in good health. CDR3 bases: TGTGCCAGCAGCGTATCGGTGAACACTGAAGCTTTCTTC. Translation gives CASSVSVNTEAFF.